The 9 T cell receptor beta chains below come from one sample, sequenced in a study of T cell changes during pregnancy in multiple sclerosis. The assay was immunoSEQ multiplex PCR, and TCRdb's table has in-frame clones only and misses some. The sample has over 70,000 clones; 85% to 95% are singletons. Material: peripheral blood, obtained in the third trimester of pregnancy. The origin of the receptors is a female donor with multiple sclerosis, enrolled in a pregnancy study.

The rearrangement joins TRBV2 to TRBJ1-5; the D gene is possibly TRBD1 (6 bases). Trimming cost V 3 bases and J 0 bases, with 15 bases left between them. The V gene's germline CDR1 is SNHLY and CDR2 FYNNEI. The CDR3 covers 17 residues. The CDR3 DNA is TGTGCCAGCAGTGAGGGGGCTGGACCGTATAGCAATCAGCCCCAGCATTTT. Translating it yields CASSEGAGPYSNQPQHF.

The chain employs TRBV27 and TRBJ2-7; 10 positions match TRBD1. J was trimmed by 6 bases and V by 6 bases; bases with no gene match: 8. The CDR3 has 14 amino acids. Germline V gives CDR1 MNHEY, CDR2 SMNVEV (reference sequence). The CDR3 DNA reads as TGTGCCAGCAGGTTGACAGGGGGCCTCTCCGAGCAGTACTTC. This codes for CASRLTGGLSEQYF.

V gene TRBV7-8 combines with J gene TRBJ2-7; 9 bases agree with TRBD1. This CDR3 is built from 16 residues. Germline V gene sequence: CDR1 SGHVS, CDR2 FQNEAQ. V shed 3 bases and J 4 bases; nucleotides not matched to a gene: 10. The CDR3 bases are TGTGCCAGCAGCTTCTTTCTTCCGGGACAGGGATACGAGCAGTACTTC. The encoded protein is CASSFFLPGQGYEQYF.

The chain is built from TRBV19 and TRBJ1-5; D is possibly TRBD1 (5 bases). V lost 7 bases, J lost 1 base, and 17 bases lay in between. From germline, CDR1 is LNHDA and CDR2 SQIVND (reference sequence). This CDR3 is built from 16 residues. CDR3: CASTPSQGQSNQPQHF. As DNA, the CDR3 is TGTGCCAGTACCCCGTCCCAGGGTCAGAGCAATCAGCCCCAGCATTTT.

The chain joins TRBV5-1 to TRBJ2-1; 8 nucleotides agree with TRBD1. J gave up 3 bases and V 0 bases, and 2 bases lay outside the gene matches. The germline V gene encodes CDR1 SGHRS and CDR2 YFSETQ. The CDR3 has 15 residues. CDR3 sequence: CASSLDGTGYNEQFF. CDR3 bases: TGCGCCAGCAGCTTGGATGGGACAGGCTACAATGAGCAGTTCTTC.

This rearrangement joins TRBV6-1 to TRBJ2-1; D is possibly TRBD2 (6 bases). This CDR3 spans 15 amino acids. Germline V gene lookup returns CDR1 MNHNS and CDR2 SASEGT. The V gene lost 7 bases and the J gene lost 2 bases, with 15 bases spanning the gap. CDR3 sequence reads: CASTNRDFPYNEQFF. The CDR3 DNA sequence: TGTGCCAGCACCAACCGGGACTTCCCCTACAATGAGCAGTTCTTC.

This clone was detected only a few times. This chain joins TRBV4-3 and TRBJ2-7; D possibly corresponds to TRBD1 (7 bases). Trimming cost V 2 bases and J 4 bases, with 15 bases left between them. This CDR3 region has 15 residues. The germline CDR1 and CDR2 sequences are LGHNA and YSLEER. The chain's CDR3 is CASSQKGGGGYEQYF. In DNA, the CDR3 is TGCGCCAGCAGCCAAAAAGGAGGGGGCGGGTACGAGCAGTACTTC.

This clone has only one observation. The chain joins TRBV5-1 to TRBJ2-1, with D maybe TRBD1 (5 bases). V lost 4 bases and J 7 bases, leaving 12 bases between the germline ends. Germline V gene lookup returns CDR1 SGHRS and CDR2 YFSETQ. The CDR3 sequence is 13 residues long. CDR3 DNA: TGCGCCAGCAGCAGCAGGGTCGGGAATGAGCAGTTCTTC. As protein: CASSSRVGNEQFF.

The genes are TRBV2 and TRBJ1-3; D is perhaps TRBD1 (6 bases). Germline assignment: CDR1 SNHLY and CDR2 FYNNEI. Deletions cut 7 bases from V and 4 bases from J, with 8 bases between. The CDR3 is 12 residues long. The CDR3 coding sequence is TGTGCCAGCAATGGACAGGGAAACACCATATATTTT. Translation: CASNGQGNTIYF.